The TCR beta chain under discussion was sequenced for a study of post-analysis software for immune sequencing data. Study-level information: Relapsing-remitting, secondary progressive and progressive-relapsing forms made up the multiple sclerosis disease courses. Findings of the study overall: Comparison with controls showed significantly lower normalized Chao1 diversity in multiple sclerosis patients. Batch-matched samples strongly co-clustered by F measure. In patients, about five TRBV segments were more frequent than in controls, with TRBV5-6, TRBV5-1 and TRBV20-1 among them.

The V and J ends lost 0 bases and 0 bases, in that order; junction bases with no gene match: 4. The CDR3 extends over 16 amino acids. Germline loops: CDR1 SGHRS, CDR2 YFSETQ. Every TCR beta cDNA library bore unique molecular identifiers. Approximately 500,000 cDNA molecules were obtained from about 0.98 to 11 million T cells. Using its own MiXCR run on the PCR reads, TCRdb lists one record per CDR3 protein. The table shows under 650,000 distinct CDR3 sequences, with about 40% occurring only once. Comment on this clonotype: Antigen unknown.

The source of this sequence is a girl between 5 and 17 years old with multiple sclerosis. Sequencing used blood. The chain has TRBV5-1 and TRBJ2-7; 9 nucleotides match TRBD1. The CDR3 reads CASSLGDRVYSYEQYF. CDR3 sequence (DNA): TGCGCCAGCAGCTTGGGGGACAGGGTTTACTCCTACGAGCAGTACTTC.